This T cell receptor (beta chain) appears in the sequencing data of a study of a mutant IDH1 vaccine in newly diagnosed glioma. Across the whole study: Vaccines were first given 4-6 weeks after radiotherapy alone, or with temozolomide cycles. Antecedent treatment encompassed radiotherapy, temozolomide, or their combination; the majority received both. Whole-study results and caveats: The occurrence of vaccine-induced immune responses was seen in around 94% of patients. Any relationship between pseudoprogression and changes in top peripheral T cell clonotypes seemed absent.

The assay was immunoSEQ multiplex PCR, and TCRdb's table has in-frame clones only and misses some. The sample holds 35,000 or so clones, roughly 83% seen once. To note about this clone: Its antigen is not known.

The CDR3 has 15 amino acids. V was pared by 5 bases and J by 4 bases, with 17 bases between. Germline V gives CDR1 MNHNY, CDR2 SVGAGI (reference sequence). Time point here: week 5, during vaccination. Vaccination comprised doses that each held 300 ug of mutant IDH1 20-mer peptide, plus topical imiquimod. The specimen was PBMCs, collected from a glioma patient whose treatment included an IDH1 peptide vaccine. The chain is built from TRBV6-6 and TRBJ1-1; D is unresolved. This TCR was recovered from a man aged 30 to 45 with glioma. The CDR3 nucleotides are TGTGCCAGCAGTAAAAACTCTGTAGCGAGCACTGAAGCTTTCTTT. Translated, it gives CASSKNSVASTEAFF.